This T cell receptor (beta chain) originates from a study of blood T cell repertoires in COVID-19. Under the authors' procedure: Counts of nucleated cells, estimated from reference gene primer amplification, were obtained. The repertoire was sequenced with immunoSEQ multiplex PCR; TCRdb's copy has only in-frame clones and lacks some. The V and J calls and the clone size are those of that table, but D and trimming were determined from the DNA. The sample lists approximately 250,000 clones, 83% occurring once. Germline CDR1 is ENHRY and CDR2 is SYGVKD. With 0 bases clipped from V and 6 bases from J, the junction kept 4 bases outside the gene matches. The CDR3 is 16 residues long.

Sample: peripheral blood. The clonotype originates from a human donor in a cohort sampled during active COVID-19. The V and J genes are TRBV10-3 and TRBJ2-2; 10 positions agree with TRBD2. The CDR3 bases are TGTGCCATCAGTGAGTCGGCCCTAGCGGGAGCCGGGGAGCTGTTTTTT. Amino acid sequence: CAISESALAGAGELFF.